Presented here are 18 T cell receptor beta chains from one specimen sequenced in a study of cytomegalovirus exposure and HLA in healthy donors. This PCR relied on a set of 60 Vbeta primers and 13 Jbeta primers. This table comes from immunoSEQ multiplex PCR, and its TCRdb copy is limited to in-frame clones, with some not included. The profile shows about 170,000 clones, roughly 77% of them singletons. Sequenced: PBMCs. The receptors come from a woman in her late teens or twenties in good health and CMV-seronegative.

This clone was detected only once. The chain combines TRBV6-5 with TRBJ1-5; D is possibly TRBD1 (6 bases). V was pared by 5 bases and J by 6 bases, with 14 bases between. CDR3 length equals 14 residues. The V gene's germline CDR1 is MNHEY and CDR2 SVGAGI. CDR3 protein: CASSDNRDTQPQHF. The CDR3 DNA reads TGTGCCAGCAGTGACAACAGGGACACTCAGCCCCAGCATTTT.

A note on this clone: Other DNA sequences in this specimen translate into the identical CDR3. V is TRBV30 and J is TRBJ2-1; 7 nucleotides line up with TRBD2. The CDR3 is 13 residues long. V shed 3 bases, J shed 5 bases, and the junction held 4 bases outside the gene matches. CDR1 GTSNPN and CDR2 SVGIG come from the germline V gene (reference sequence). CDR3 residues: CAWRREGNNEQFF. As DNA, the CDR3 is TGTGCCTGGAGGAGGGAGGGAAACAATGAGCAGTTCTTC. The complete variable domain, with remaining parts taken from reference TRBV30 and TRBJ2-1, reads SQTIHQWPATLVQPVGSPLSLECTVEGTSNPNLYWYRQAAGRGLQLLFYSVGIGQISSEVPQNLSASRPQDRQFILSSKKLLLSDSGFYLCAWRREGNNEQFFGPGTRLTVL.

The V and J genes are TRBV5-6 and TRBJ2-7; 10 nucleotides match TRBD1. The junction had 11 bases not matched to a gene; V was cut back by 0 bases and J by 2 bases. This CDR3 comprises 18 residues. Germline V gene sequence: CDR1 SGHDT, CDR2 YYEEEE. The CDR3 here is CASSLAGYRTGGTYEQYF. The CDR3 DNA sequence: TGTGCCAGCAGCTTGGCGGGCTATAGGACAGGGGGGACCTACGAGCAGTACTTC.

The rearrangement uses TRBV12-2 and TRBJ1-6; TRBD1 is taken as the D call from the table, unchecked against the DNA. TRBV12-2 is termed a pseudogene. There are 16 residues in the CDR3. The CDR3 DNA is TGTGCAAGTCGCAACGACAGCCGGCGACGAAATTCACCCCTCCACTTT. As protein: CASRNDSRRRNSPLHF.

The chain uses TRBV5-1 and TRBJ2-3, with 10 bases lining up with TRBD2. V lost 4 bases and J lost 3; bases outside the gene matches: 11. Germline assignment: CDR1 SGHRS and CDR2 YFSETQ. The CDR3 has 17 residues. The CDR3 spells CASSPAPSGSRTDTQYF. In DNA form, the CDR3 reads TGCGCCAGCAGCCCGGCGCCTAGCGGGAGTAGGACAGATACGCAGTATTTT.

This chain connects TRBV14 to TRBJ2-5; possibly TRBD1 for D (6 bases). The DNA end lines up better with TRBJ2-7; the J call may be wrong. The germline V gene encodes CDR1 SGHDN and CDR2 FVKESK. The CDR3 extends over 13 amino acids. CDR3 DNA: TGTGCCAGCAGCCTGGACAGCTCCTACGAGCAGTACTTC. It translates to CASSLDSSYEQYF.

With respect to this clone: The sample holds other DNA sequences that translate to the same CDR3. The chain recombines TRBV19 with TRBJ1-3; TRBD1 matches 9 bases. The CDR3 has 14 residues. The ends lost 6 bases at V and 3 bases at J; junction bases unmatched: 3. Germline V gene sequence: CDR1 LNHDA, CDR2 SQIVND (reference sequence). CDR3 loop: CASRQGASGNTIYF. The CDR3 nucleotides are TGTGCCAGTAGACAGGGGGCGAGTGGAAACACCATATATTTT.

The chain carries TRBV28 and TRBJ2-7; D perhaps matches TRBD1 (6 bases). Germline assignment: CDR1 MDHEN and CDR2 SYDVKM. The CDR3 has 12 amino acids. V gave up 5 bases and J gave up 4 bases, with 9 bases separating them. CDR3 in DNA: TGTGCCAGCAGTCCAGGACAGTACGAGCAGTACTTC. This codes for CASSPGQYEQYF.

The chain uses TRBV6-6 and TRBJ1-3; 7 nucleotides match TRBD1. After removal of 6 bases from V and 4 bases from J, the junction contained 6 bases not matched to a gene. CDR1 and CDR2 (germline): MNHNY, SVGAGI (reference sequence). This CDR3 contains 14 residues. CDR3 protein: CASSLQGLGNTIYF. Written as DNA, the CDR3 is TGTGCCAGCAGCCTACAGGGGCTCGGAAACACCATATATTTT.

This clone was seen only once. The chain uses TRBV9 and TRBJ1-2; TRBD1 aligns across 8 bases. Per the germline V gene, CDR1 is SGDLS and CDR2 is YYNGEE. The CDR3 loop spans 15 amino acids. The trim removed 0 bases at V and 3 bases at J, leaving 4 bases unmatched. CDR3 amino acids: CASSVGTGGDYGYTF. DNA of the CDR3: TGTGCCAGCAGCGTAGGAACAGGGGGGGACTATGGCTACACCTTC.

The CDR3 protein is CASSLRPGTSHNEQFF. DNA of the CDR3: TGCGCCAGCAGCTTGAGGCCCGGGACTAGCCACAATGAGCAGTTCTTC. The chain has TRBV5-1 and TRBJ2-1; TRBD2 matches at 9 bases. The CDR3 extends over 16 amino acids. Germline loops: CDR1 SGHRS, CDR2 YFSETQ. J lost 5 bases, V lost 1 base, and 7 bases had no gene match.

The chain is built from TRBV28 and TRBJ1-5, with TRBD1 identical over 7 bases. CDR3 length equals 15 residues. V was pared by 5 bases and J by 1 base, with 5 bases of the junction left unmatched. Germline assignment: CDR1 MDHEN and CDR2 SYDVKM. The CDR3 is CASSTGAMSNQPQHF. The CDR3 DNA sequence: TGTGCCAGCAGTACAGGGGCGATGAGCAATCAGCCCCAGCATTTT.

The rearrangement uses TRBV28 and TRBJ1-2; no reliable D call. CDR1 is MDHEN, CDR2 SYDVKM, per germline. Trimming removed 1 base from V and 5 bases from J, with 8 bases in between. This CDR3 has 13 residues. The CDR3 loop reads CASSLSTVYGYTF. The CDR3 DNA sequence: TGTGCCAGCAGTTTATCTACGGTGTATGGCTACACCTTC.

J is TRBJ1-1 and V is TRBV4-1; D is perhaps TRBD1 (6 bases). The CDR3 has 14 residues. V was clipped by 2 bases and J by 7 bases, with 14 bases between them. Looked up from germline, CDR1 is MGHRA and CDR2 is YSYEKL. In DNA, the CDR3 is TGCGCCAGCAGCCAAAAAGGGGGTTTATTTGAAGCTTTCTTT. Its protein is CASSQKGGLFEAFF.

CDR3: CASNPHTRGNTEAFF. As DNA, the CDR3 is TGTGCCAGCAACCCTCACACTCGGGGAAACACTGAAGCTTTCTTT. The chain has TRBV28 and TRBJ1-1, with no clear D. V shed 7 bases and J shed 2 bases, with 17 bases lying between them. Germline V gives CDR1 MDHEN, CDR2 SYDVKM. This CDR3 contains 15 residues.

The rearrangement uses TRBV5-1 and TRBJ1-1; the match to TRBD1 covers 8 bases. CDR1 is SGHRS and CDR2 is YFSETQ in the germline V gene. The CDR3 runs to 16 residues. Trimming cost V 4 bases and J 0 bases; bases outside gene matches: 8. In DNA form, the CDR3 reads TGCGCCAGCAGCCGGGGACAGGACACTATGAACACTGAAGCTTTCTTT. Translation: CASSRGQDTMNTEAFF.

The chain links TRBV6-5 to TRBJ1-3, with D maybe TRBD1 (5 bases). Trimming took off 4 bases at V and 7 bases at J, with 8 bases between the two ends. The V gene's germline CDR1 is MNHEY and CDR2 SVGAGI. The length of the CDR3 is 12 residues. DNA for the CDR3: TGTGCCAGCAGTTCCCCAGGGAACACCATATATTTT. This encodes CASSSPGNTIYF.

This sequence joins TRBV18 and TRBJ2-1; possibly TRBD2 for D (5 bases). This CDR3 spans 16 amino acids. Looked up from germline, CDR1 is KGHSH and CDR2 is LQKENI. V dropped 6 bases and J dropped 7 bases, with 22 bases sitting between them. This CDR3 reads CASSLGSSPWRNEQFF. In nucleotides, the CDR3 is TGTGCCAGCTCGCTCGGATCCTCACCGTGGAGGAATGAGCAGTTCTTC.